Below, 23 T cell receptor beta chains from the same sample are listed, as sequenced in a study of blood T cell repertoires in COVID-19. Produced via immunoSEQ multiplex PCR; TCRdb's table is partial and in-frame only. The sample has around 320,000 clones, around 87% seen once. The sample was PBMCs or T cells enriched from blood (not recorded which). Source of these receptors: a young woman with acute COVID-19.

This chain joins TRBV19 and TRBJ1-4; D perhaps matches TRBD1 (5 bases). Germline assignment: CDR1 LNHDA and CDR2 SQIVND (reference sequence). CDR3 length equals 14 residues. V lost 6 bases to trimming and J lost 7 bases, with 15 bases between them. The CDR3 coding sequence is TGTGCCAGTAGGCGACAGTCGAGAACTGAAAAACTGTTTTTT. Protein sequence: CASRRQSRTEKLFF.

V gene TRBV2 combines with J gene TRBJ1-3; 9 positions match TRBD1. V lost 6 bases to trimming and J lost 4 bases; unmatched junction nucleotides: 4. The CDR3 is 14 residues long. Germline lookup yields CDR1 SNHLY and CDR2 FYNNEI. CDR3 in amino acids: CASREGQGGNTIYF. CDR3 DNA sequence: TGTGCCAGCAGGGAGGGACAGGGCGGAAACACCATATATTTT.

The chain links TRBV5-4 to TRBJ2-5, with 11 bases fitting TRBD2. The CDR3 has 14 amino acids. Germline CDR1 reads SGHNT; CDR2 reads YYREEE (reference sequence). The V gene end was trimmed by 0 bases and the J gene end by 10 bases; junction bases not matched to a gene: 5. CDR3 amino acids: CASSLASSGGFQYF. For the CDR3, the DNA is TGTGCCAGCAGCTTGGCATCTAGCGGGGGGTTCCAGTACTTC. Full variable domain (missing parts from reference TRBV5-4 and TRBJ2-5): ETGVTQSPTHLIKTRGQQVTLRCSSQSGHNTVSWYQQALGQGPQFIFQYYREEENGRGNFPPRFSGLQFPNYSSELNVNALELDDSALYLCASSLASSGGFQYFGPGTRLLVL.

The rearrangement links TRBV19 to TRBJ1-1; 8 bases line up with TRBD1. Germline V gives CDR1 LNHDA, CDR2 SQIVND (reference sequence). V lost 6 bases to trimming and J lost 1 base; unmatched junction nucleotides: 10. This CDR3 has 16 residues. CDR3 nucleotide sequence: TGTGCCAGTAGACCGGGGACAGGCAAAGGGAACACTGAAGCTTTCTTT. This encodes CASRPGTGKGNTEAFF.

The chain has TRBV28 and TRBJ1-3; TRBD1 aligns across 7 bases. The length of the CDR3 is 14 residues. The ends lost 1 base at V and 4 bases at J; junction bases unmatched: 1. From germline, CDR1 is MDHEN and CDR2 SYDVKM. For the CDR3, the DNA is TGTGCCAGCAGTTTATTCAGGGGGGGAAACACCATATATTTT. It specifies CASSLFRGGNTIYF.

J is TRBJ1-5 and V is TRBV19; TRBD1 aligns across 7 bases. Per the germline V gene, CDR1 is LNHDA and CDR2 is SQIVND (reference sequence). V lost 2 bases and J lost 6; bases outside the gene matches: 13. The CDR3 sequence is 17 residues long. The CDR3 DNA sequence: TGTGCCAGTAGTATATCTCCCCCAATAGGGGGCCTTCAGCCCCAGCATTTT. This translates into CASSISPPIGGLQPQHF. Together with reference TRBV19 and TRBJ1-5, the CDR3 gives the full variable domain: DGGITQSPKYLFRKEGQNVTLSCEQNLNHDAMYWYRQDPGQGLRLIYYSQIVNDFQKGDIAEGYSVSREKKESFPLTVTSAQKNPTAFYLCASSISPPIGGLQPQHFGDGTRLSIL.

This sequence joins TRBV7-3 and TRBJ2-5; tentative D call: TRBD2 (6 bases). CDR1 and CDR2 from the germline V gene are SGHTA and FQGTGA. Trimming left V 5 bases short and J 4 bases short, with 11 bases between. The length of the CDR3 is 13 residues. The CDR3 is CASSGGDVETQYF. CDR3 DNA: TGTGCCAGCAGCGGCGGGGACGTAGAGACCCAGTACTTC.

This chain joins TRBV29-1 and TRBJ2-3; D ambiguous. V lost 3 bases, J lost 2 bases, and 6 bases lay in between. This CDR3 has 12 residues. CDR1 and CDR2 (germline): SQVTM, ANQGSEA. The CDR3 spells CSVERSTDTQYF. The DNA for the CDR3 is TGCAGCGTTGAGCGGTCCACAGATACGCAGTATTTT.

The chain employs TRBV5-4 and TRBJ2-4; 11 bases are a match to TRBD1. Germline CDR1 is SGHNT and CDR2 is YYREEE (reference sequence). The V gene end was trimmed by 4 bases and the J gene end by 6 bases; junction bases not matched to a gene: 9. The CDR3 is made up of 16 amino acids. The CDR3 reads CASSPGQGAFPNIQYF. The CDR3 DNA sequence: TGTGCCAGCAGCCCTGGACAGGGGGCTTTCCCAAACATTCAGTACTTC.

This chain joins TRBV12-3 or TRBV12-4 and TRBJ1-2, with D unclear. The length of the CDR3 is 13 residues. Trimming cost V 3 bases and J 8 bases, with 13 bases left between them. CDR3: CASSFTLGRGYTF. In DNA form, the CDR3 reads TGTGCCAGCAGTTTCACCCTAGGGAGAGGCTACACCTTC.

The genes are TRBV18 and TRBJ1-1, with 7 bases that match TRBD1. The junction had 10 bases not matched to a gene; V was cut back by 5 bases and J by 1 base. The CDR3 length is 16 residues. Germline assignment: CDR1 KGHSH and CDR2 LQKENI. CDR3 sequence reads: CASSSTQGTGNTEAFF. CDR3 nucleotides: TGTGCCAGCTCATCAACACAGGGGACGGGGAACACTGAAGCTTTCTTT.

This rearrangement joins TRBV12-3 or TRBV12-4 to TRBJ1-6, with no clear D. V lost 3 bases to trimming and J lost 8 bases, with 8 bases between them. This CDR3 contains 13 residues. CDR3 loop: CASSLTRDSPLHF. DNA for the CDR3: TGTGCCAGCAGTTTGACCCGGGATTCACCCCTCCACTTT.

The rearrangement joins TRBV9 to TRBJ2-7; TRBD2 agrees at 8 bases. The CDR3 spans 14 residues. J was trimmed by 6 bases and V by 4 bases; bases with no gene match: 9. Germline V lookup: CDR1 SGDLS, CDR2 YYNGEE. The CDR3 bases are TGTGCCAGCAGCTCTTCGGGACTAGTTGGCGAGCAGTACTTC. As protein: CASSSSGLVGEQYF.

The chain couples TRBV19 to TRBJ2-2; the match to TRBD2 covers 12 bases. V gave up 8 bases and J gave up 5 bases; unmatched junction bases: 0. Per the germline V gene, CDR1 is LNHDA and CDR2 is SQIVND (reference sequence). This CDR3 is 13 amino acids long. The CDR3 bases are TGTGCCAGTGGGACTAGCGGGACCGGGGAGCTGTTTTTT. This sequence encodes CASGTSGTGELFF.

The sample holds one count of this clone. The chain links TRBV28 to TRBJ2-7, with 11 positions matching TRBD2. CDR3 size: 13 residues. CDR1 is MDHEN and CDR2 is SYDVKM in the germline V gene. The V segment lost 7 bases and the J segment 6 bases; nucleotides outside the gene matches: 5. In DNA form, the CDR3 reads TGTGCCAGCACCTTTAGCGGGAGGGGCGAGCAGTACTTC. Amino acids: CASTFSGRGEQYF.

A single count supports this clone. The V and J genes are TRBV5-4 and TRBJ1-2; D perhaps matches TRBD1 (6 bases). Germline V gene data show CDR1 as SGHNT and CDR2 as YYREEE (reference sequence). The V end lost 2 bases, the J end lost 4 bases, and 12 bases lay between the germline ends. The CDR3 consists of 14 residues. CDR3 sequence: CASSFPGQTYGYTF. CDR3 DNA: TGTGCCAGCAGCTTTCCGGGACAAACCTATGGCTACACCTTC.

This chain joins TRBV4-1 and TRBJ1-3; no definite D call. The CDR3 consists of 18 residues. Germline assignment: CDR1 MGHRA and CDR2 YSYEKL. Trimming pared 0 bases from V and 2 bases from J, leaving 17 bases between. For the CDR3, the DNA is TGCGCCAGCAGCCAAGATCCCGGACTGGACCGGCCTGGAAACACCATATATTTT. Amino acid sequence: CASSQDPGLDRPGNTIYF.

This chain uses TRBV19 with TRBJ1-2; 8 bases line up with TRBD1. CDR3 length: 18 amino acids. Germline V gene sequence: CDR1 LNHDA, CDR2 SQIVND (reference sequence). V was pared by 4 bases and J by 4 bases, with 17 bases of the junction left unmatched. CDR3 DNA sequence: TGTGCCAGTAGTAAAATCAACCGAGGGACAGGATCTATCTATGGCTACACCTTC. As protein: CASSKINRGTGSIYGYTF.

For this clone: The identical CDR3 is also encoded by other nucleotide sequences in the sample. The chain carries TRBV28 and TRBJ1-3, with TRBD1 matching 7 bases. CDR3 length: 15 amino acids. V lost 5 bases, J lost 0 bases, and 4 bases stayed unmatched. The germline gives CDR1 MDHEN, CDR2 SYDVKM. CDR3 loop: CASSPTGDSGNTIYF. CDR3 sequence (DNA): TGTGCCAGCAGTCCCACAGGGGACTCTGGAAACACCATATATTTT.

This rearrangement joins TRBV5-1 to TRBJ2-3; the D gene is possibly TRBD2 (5 bases). The length of the CDR3 is 14 residues. V gave up 5 bases and J gave up 1 base, with 11 bases separating them. Germline CDR1 SGHRS, CDR2 YFSETQ. The CDR3 nucleotides read TGCGCCAGCAGGAGGGAAGCGGGCACAGATACGCAGTATTTT. Its translation: CASRREAGTDTQYF.

This rearrangement joins TRBV7-9 to TRBJ1-6, with TRBD1 as a possible D gene (6 bases). This CDR3 is 15 amino acids long. Trimming left V 1 base short and J 3 bases short, with 7 bases between. Germline CDR1 SEHNR, CDR2 FQNEAQ (reference sequence). In DNA, the CDR3 is TGTGCCAGCAGCTTAGAAGGGGGCTATAATTCACCCCTCCACTTT. As protein: CASSLEGGYNSPLHF.

The gene calls are TRBV11-2 and TRBJ2-2, with a weak D call TRBD1 (7 bases). Germline assignment: CDR1 SGHAT and CDR2 FQNNGV. V was cut by 1 base and J by 3 bases, with 12 bases left in between. This CDR3 comprises 16 residues. The CDR3 sequence: CASSLVGRGDTGELFF. Written as DNA, the CDR3 is TGTGCCAGCAGCTTAGTCGGCAGGGGGGACACCGGGGAGCTGTTTTTT.

This clone was seen just once. The CDR3 protein is CSVRTQGPDQPQHF. CDR3 nucleotides: TGCAGCGTTCGGACACAGGGCCCCGATCAGCCCCAGCATTTT. The V gene is TRBV29-1, the J gene TRBJ1-5; TRBD1 is a possible D gene (6 bases). Deletions cut 5 bases from V and 5 bases from J, with 16 bases between. Germline V gene lookup returns CDR1 SQVTM and CDR2 ANQGSEA. The CDR3 consists of 14 residues.